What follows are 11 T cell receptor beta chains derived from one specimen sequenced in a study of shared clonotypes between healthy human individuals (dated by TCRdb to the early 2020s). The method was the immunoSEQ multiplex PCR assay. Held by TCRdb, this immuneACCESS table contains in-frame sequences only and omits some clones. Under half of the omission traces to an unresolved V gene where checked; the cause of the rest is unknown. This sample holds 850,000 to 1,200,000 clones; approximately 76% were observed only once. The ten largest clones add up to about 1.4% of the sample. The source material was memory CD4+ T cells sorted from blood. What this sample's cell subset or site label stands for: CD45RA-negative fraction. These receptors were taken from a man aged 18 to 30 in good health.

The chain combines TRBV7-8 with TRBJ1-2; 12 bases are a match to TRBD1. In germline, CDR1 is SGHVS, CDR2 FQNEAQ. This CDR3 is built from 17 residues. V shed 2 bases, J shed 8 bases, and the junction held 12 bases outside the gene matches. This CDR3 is CASSLNVGTGGGGGYTF. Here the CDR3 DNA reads TGTGCCAGCAGCTTAAACGTAGGGACAGGGGGCGGAGGGGGCTACACCTTC.

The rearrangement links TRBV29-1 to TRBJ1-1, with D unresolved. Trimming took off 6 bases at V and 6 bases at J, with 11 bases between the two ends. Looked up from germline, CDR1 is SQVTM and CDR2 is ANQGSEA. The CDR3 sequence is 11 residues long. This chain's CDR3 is CSVRRGAEAFF. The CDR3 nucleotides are TGCAGCGTCCGACGCGGTGCTGAAGCTTTCTTT.

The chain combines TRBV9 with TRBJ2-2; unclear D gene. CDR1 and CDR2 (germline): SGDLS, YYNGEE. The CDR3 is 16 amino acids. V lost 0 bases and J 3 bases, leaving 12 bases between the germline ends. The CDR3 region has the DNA TGTGCCAGCAGCGTAGAGATGGGGTGGGACACCGGGGAGCTGTTTTTT. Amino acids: CASSVEMGWDTGELFF.

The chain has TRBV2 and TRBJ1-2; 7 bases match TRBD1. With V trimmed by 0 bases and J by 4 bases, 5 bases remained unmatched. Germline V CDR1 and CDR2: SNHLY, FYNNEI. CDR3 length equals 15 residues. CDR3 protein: CASSEALQGGYGYTF. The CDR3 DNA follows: TGTGCCAGCAGTGAAGCGCTTCAGGGGGGCTATGGCTACACCTTC. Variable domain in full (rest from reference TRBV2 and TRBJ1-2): EPEVTQTPSHQVTQMGQEVILRCVPISNHLYFYWYRQILGQKVEFLVSFYNNEISEKSEIFDDQFSVERPDGSNFTLKIRSTKLEDSAMYFCASSEALQGGYGYTFGSGTRLTVV.

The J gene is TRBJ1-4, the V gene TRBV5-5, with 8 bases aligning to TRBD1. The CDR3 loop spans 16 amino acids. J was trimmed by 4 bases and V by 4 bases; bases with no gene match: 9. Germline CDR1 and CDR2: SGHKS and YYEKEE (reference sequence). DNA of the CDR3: TGTGCCAGCAGCCCTCGGACAGGGATTGTTAATGAAAAACTGTTTTTT. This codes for CASSPRTGIVNEKLFF.

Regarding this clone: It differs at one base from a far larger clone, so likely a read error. CDR3 DNA sequence: TGTGCCAGCAGCTTAGGGACAGGGAATGGCTACACCTTC. Translated, it gives CASSLGTGNGYTF. V gene TRBV7-2 combines with J gene TRBJ1-2, with 8 bases matching TRBD1. The J segment lost 6 bases and the V segment lost 1 base, leaving 1 base of the junction unmatched. This CDR3 has 13 amino acids. Germline CDR1 and CDR2: SGHTA and FQGNSA.

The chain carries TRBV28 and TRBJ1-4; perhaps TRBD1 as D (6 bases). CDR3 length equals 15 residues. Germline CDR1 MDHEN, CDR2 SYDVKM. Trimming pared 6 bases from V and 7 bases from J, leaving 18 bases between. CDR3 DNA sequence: TGTGCCAGCAGCCCCCGGACAGTTACGTTTGAAAAACTGTTTTTT. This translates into CASSPRTVTFEKLFF.

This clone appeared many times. The CDR3 DNA sequence: TGCGCCAGTACCGGACTAGCGGGAGGTCCAGATACGCAGTATTTT. This encodes CASTGLAGGPDTQYF. V gene TRBV10-2 combines with J gene TRBJ2-3; 14 bases are a match to TRBD2. Germline loops: CDR1 WSHSY, CDR2 SAAADI. V lost 9 bases, J lost 4 bases, and 6 bases stayed unmatched. The CDR3 loop spans 15 amino acids.

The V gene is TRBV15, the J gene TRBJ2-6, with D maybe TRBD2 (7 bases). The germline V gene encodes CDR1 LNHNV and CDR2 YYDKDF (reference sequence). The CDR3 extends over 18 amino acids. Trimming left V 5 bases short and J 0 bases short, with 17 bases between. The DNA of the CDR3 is TGTGCCACCAGCCGAAGGGGGGGGCCCCTCTCTGGGGCCAACGTCCTGACTTTC. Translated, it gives CATSRRGGPLSGANVLTF.

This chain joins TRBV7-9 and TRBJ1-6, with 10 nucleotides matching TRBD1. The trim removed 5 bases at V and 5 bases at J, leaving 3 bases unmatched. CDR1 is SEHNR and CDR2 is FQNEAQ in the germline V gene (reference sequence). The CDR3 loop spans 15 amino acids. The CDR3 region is CASSLGTGDNSPLHF. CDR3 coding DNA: TGTGCCAGCAGCCTAGGGACAGGGGATAATTCACCCCTCCACTTT.

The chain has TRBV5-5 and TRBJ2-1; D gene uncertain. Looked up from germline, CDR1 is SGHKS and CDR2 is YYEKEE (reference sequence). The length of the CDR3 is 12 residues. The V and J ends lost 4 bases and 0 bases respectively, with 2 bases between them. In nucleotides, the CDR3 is TGTGCCAGCAGCCCCTCCTACAATGAGCAGTTCTTC. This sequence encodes CASSPSYNEQFF.